The source of this TCR beta chain is a study of T cells in narcolepsy. The germline V gene encodes CDR1 SGDLS and CDR2 YYNGEE. CDR3 length equals 16 residues. V shed 3 bases and J 9 bases; nucleotides not matched to a gene: 13. TCRdb keeps only in-frame clones here, not all; method: immunoSEQ multiplex PCR. The data hold 25,000 to 30,000 clones, with about four fifths observed a single time. Concerning this clone: What it binds is not known.

Notes on the study in general: In some patient and control memory CD4+ samples, autoreactive clones were absent. Comparing one patient's CSF and blood CD4+ clonotypes highlighted HCRT- and TRIB2-specific autoreactive clonotypes.

The sample consisted of CD45RA- memory CD4+ T cells from PBMCs. The source is a human donor with narcolepsy. The chain has TRBV9 and TRBJ2-1; 9 bases fit TRBD1. DNA of the CDR3: TGTGCCAGCAGCGCCGGAACGGGACAGGGTTTGGGTGAGCAGTTCTTC. Amino acid sequence: CASSAGTGQGLGEQFF.